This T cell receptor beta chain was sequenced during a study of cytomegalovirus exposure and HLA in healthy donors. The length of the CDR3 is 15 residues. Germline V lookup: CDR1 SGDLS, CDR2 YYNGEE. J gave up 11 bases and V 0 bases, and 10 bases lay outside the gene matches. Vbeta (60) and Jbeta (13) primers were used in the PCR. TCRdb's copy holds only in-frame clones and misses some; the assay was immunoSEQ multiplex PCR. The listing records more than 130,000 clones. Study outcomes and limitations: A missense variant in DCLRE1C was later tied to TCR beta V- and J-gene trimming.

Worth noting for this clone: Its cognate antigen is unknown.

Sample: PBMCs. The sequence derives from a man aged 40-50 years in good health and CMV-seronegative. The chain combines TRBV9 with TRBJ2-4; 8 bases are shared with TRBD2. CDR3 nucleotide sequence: TGTGCCAGCAGCGTAGGGTACGGGGGGGCGGAACTTCAGTACTTC. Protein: CASSVGYGGAELQYF.